A selection of T cell receptor beta chains follows, all from one sample in a study of beta chain features in type 1 diabetes. TCRdb's copy holds only in-frame clones and misses some; the assay was immunoSEQ multiplex PCR. The sample lists about 360,000 clones, roughly 12% occurring once. Sequencing was performed on naive CD4+ T cells from blood. These receptors were obtained from a young woman with type 1 diabetes. The CDR3 runs from the conserved cysteine through the conserved F or W. D genes are given only for firm matches. Expanded clones are given a class, and other clones once, few, many or no size at all.

j_gene: TRBJ1-2
v_gene: TRBV7-9
abundance: -
d_gene: TRBD1
CDR3nt: TGTGCCAGCAGCCCAGGGGGGAGCGAACCCTATGGCTACACCTTC
CDR3aa: CASSPGGSEPYGYTF

j_gene: TRBJ2-1
v_gene: TRBV7-9
abundance: -
d_gene: -
CDR3nt: TGTGCCAGCAGTTTCAGGGGGGCCCGTGAGCAGTTCTTC
CDR3aa: CASSFRGAREQFF

j_gene: TRBJ1-4
v_gene: TRBV6-6
abundance: -
d_gene: TRBD1
CDR3nt: TGTGCCAGCAGTGGGACAGATGAAAAACTGTTTTTT
CDR3aa: CASSGTDEKLFF

j_gene: TRBJ2-5
v_gene: TRBV6-5
abundance: -
d_gene: TRBD2
CDR3nt: TGTGCCAGCAGCAAGTTGGCGGGGGGTCAAGAGACCCAGTACTTC
CDR3aa: CASSKLAGGQETQYF

j_gene: TRBJ2-3
v_gene: TRBV20-1
abundance: few
d_gene: TRBD1
CDR3nt: TGCAGTGCCCCGGACAGGGGTACGCAGTATTTT
CDR3aa: CSAPDRGTQYF

j_gene: TRBJ2-5
v_gene: TRBV5-1
abundance: few
d_gene: -
CDR3nt: TGCGCCAGCACCCTTCAAGAGACCCAGTACTTC
CDR3aa: CASTLQETQYF

j_gene: TRBJ2-5
v_gene: TRBV5-1
abundance: -
d_gene: -
CDR3nt: TGCGCCAGCAGCTTGGTTCAGCAAGAGACCCAGTACTTC
CDR3aa: CASSLVQQETQYF

j_gene: TRBJ2-1
v_gene: TRBV18
abundance: -
d_gene: TRBD2
CDR3nt: TGTGCCAGCTCACCAGGTAGCGGGACCTACAATGAGCAGTTCTTC
CDR3aa: CASSPGSGTYNEQFF

j_gene: TRBJ1-1
v_gene: TRBV10-3
abundance: few
d_gene: TRBD1
CDR3nt: TGTGCCATCAGTGGCTCCCCGGGACAGGGGGGTGAAGCTTTCTTT
CDR3aa: CAISGSPGQGGEAFF

j_gene: TRBJ2-1
v_gene: TRBV30
abundance: -
d_gene: TRBD1
CDR3nt: TGTGCCTGGAGTGGGGACAGCTACAATGAGCAGTTCTTC
CDR3aa: CAWSGDSYNEQFF

j_gene: TRBJ2-3
v_gene: TRBV13
abundance: few
d_gene: -
CDR3nt: TGTGCCAGCAGCCTGACAGGAGATACGCAGTATTTT
CDR3aa: CASSLTGDTQYF